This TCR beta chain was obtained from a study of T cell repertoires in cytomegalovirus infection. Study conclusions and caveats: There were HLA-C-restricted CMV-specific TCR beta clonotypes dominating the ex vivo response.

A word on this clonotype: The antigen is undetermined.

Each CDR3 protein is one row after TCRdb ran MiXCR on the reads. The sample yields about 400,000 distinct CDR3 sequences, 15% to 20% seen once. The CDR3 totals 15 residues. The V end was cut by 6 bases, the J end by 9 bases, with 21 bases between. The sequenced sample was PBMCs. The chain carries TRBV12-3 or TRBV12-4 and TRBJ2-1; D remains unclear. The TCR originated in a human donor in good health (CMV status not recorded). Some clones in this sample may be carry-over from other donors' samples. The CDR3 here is CASSSKTWGTTEQFF. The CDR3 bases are TGTGCCAGCAGCTCTAAGACGTGGGGTACGACTGAGCAGTTCTTC.